Shown below are 20 T cell receptor beta chains from a single sample sequenced in a study of blood T cell repertoires in COVID-19. Clones were read by immunoSEQ multiplex PCR, and TCRdb kept only the in-frame ones, dropping some. Of approximately 200,000 clones in the sample, 75% to 90% were seen once. The sequenced sample consisted of PBMCs or T cells enriched from blood (not recorded which). These receptors came from a woman aged 25 to 39 who had been exposed to COVID-19.

The rearrangement links TRBV5-1 to TRBJ1-1; D is possibly TRBD1 (6 bases). Trimming stripped 3 bases from V and 5 bases from J, with 14 bases between. From germline, CDR1 is SGHRS and CDR2 YFSETQ. The CDR3 runs to 14 residues. The CDR3: CASSWTTGKTEAFF. The DNA for the CDR3 is TGCGCCAGCAGCTGGACCACAGGGAAGACTGAAGCTTTCTTT.

The rearrangement links TRBV9 to TRBJ1-4, with a weak D call TRBD1 (6 bases). Germline V gives CDR1 SGDLS, CDR2 YYNGEE. The germline V and J ends were trimmed by 4 bases and 4 bases, with 17 bases remaining between them. The CDR3 spans 16 residues. CDR3: CASSPRGGGDNEKLFF. In nucleotides, the CDR3 is TGTGCCAGCAGCCCCCGGGGAGGGGGGGATAATGAAAAACTGTTTTTT. The variable domain in full, with the rest retrieved from reference TRBV9 and TRBJ1-4, is DSGVTQTPKHLITATGQRVTLRCSPRSGDLSVYWYQQSLDQGLQFLIQYYNGEERAKGNILERFSAQQFPDLHSELNLSSLELGDSALYFCASSPRGGGDNEKLFFGSGTQLSVL.

This clone came up once. The chain has TRBV12-3 or TRBV12-4 and TRBJ2-7, with D tentatively TRBD1 (5 bases). The V gene lost 6 bases and the J gene lost 2 bases, with 11 bases spanning the gap. The CDR3 runs to 13 residues. The DNA for the CDR3 is TGTGCCAGCAGCCTCTCACAGGCCTACGAGCAGTACTTC. Its translation is CASSLSQAYEQYF.

The chain carries TRBV6-5 and TRBJ1-2; D gene ambiguous. The length of the CDR3 is 15 residues. V lost 6 bases and J 1 base, leaving 15 bases between the germline ends. Germline V gives CDR1 MNHEY, CDR2 SVGAGI. CDR3 loop: CASSRFAANNYGYTF. In DNA form, the CDR3 reads TGTGCCAGCAGCCGCTTCGCGGCTAATAACTATGGCTACACCTTC.

The chain employs TRBV11-2 and TRBJ1-2; the D gene is possibly TRBD1 (6 bases). V lost 6 bases to trimming and J lost 0 bases, with 11 bases between them. CDR1 SGHAT and CDR2 FQNNGV come from the germline V gene. The CDR3 is 14 residues long. The DNA for the CDR3 is TGTGCCAGCAGTACAGGGCCTACTAACTATGGCTACACCTTC. It encodes CASSTGPTNYGYTF. Full variable domain (remainder filled in from reference TRBV11-2 and TRBJ1-2): EAGVAQSPRYKIIEKRQSVAFWCNPISGHATLYWYQQILGQGPKLLIQFQNNGVVDDSQLPKDRFSAERLKGVDSTLKIQPAKLEDSAVYLCASSTGPTNYGYTFGSGTRLTVV.

V gene TRBV18 combines with J gene TRBJ2-2, with 7 bases aligning to TRBD1. V was pared by 4 bases and J by 0 bases, with 5 bases of the junction left unmatched. CDR1 and CDR2 from the germline V gene are KGHSH and LQKENI. CDR3 length: 16 residues. CDR3 loop: CASSRGQLANTGELFF. In DNA form, the CDR3 reads TGTGCCAGCTCACGGGGACAGCTCGCGAACACCGGGGAGCTGTTTTTT.

This sequence joins TRBV2 and TRBJ1-1; TRBD1 matches 7 bases. CDR3 length: 13 residues. V dropped 4 bases and J dropped 1; count of bases not matched to a gene: 0. In germline, CDR1 is SNHLY, CDR2 FYNNEI. The DNA of the CDR3 is TGTGCCAGCAGTGGGGACAGGAACACTGAAGCTTTCTTT. Translation: CASSGDRNTEAFF. Using reference TRBV2 and TRBJ1-1 for the parts outside the CDR3, the full variable domain is EPEVTQTPSHQVTQMGQEVILRCVPISNHLYFYWYRQILGQKVEFLVSFYNNEISEKSEIFDDQFSVERPDGSNFTLKIRSTKLEDSAMYFCASSGDRNTEAFFGQGTRLTVV.

This sequence joins TRBV6-6 and TRBJ1-4; 8 bases match TRBD1. After removal of 8 bases from V and 8 bases from J, the junction contained 4 bases not matched to a gene. CDR1 is MNHNY and CDR2 is SVGAGI in the germline V gene (reference sequence). The CDR3 spans 12 residues. The CDR3 DNA reads TGTGCCAGCGGACAGGGAGGCGAAAAACTGTTTTTT. This translates into CASGQGGEKLFF.

This clone was seen a single time. This sequence joins TRBV28 and TRBJ2-7; TRBD1 might be the D (5 bases). The CDR3 has 16 amino acids. Trimming removed 6 bases at V and 2 bases at J, with 20 bases between. The V gene's germline CDR1 is MDHEN and CDR2 SYDVKM. The CDR3 here is CASSLGAPNAAYEQYF. CDR3 nucleotide sequence: TGTGCCAGCAGCCTAGGGGCGCCAAACGCGGCCTACGAGCAGTACTTC.

The rearrangement joins TRBV19 to TRBJ1-6; unclear D gene. This CDR3 comprises 14 residues. The V end lost 2 bases, the J end lost 9 bases, and 11 bases lay between the germline ends. The germline V gene encodes CDR1 LNHDA and CDR2 SQIVND (reference sequence). In nucleotides, the CDR3 is TGTGCCAGTAGTATACCGATAGGGAGTTCACCCCTCCACTTT. It yields the protein CASSIPIGSSPLHF.

This chain joins TRBV7-9 and TRBJ1-1; D not certain. The V and J ends lost 1 base and 1 base respectively, with 10 bases between them. This CDR3 region has 15 residues. Germline CDR1 is SEHNR and CDR2 is FQNEAQ (reference sequence). The CDR3 loop is CASSLGGVRNTEAFF. The CDR3 DNA reads TGTGCCAGCAGCTTAGGGGGAGTTCGGAACACTGAAGCTTTCTTT.

The chain combines TRBV9 with TRBJ1-2; maybe TRBD1 (5 bases). Germline CDR1 SGDLS, CDR2 YYNGEE. Trimming pared 5 bases from V and 8 bases from J, leaving 16 bases between. The CDR3 is 13 residues long. CDR3: CASSDGTFGGYTF. CDR3 bases: TGTGCCAGCAGTGACGGGACTTTCGGAGGCTACACCTTC.

The V and J genes are TRBV28 and TRBJ2-6; D is perhaps TRBD1 (5 bases). Looked up from germline, CDR1 is MDHEN and CDR2 is SYDVKM. This CDR3 has 17 residues. The germline V and J ends were trimmed by 5 bases and 0 bases, with 14 bases remaining between them. The CDR3: CASSLPQGFSGANVLTF. The CDR3 DNA reads as TGTGCCAGCAGTCTCCCCCAGGGTTTCTCTGGGGCCAACGTCCTGACTTTC.

This sequence joins TRBV3-1 (or the pseudogene TRBV3-2) and TRBJ1-5, with 7 nucleotides matching TRBD1. The CDR3 has 14 residues. Germline V CDR1 and CDR2: LGHDT, YNNKEL (reference sequence). With 3 bases clipped from V and 6 bases from J, the junction kept 5 bases outside the gene matches. The CDR3 nucleotides are TGTGCCAGCAGCCACCGAACAGGGGTTCAGCCCCAGCATTTT. Amino acids: CASSHRTGVQPQHF.

This clone was seen only once. The CDR3 DNA sequence: TGCAGCGTTGAAAGTGGGGGGGCCTCCTACGAGCAGTACTTC. This translates into CSVESGGASYEQYF. The chain joins TRBV29-1 to TRBJ2-7; a possible D gene is TRBD2 (7 bases). The germline V gene encodes CDR1 SQVTM and CDR2 ANQGSEA. This CDR3 is 14 amino acids long. Trimming took off 2 bases at V and 0 bases at J, with 11 bases between the two ends.

The chain couples TRBV3-1 (or the pseudogene TRBV3-2) to TRBJ1-3; D not resolved. The CDR3 covers 15 residues. Trimming left V 4 bases short and J 0 bases short, with 10 bases between. Germline V gives CDR1 LGHDT, CDR2 YNNKEL (reference sequence). CDR3 sequence (DNA): TGTGCCAGCAGCCCCCCGGGGTTCTCTGGAAACACCATATATTTT. It specifies CASSPPGFSGNTIYF.

The chain is built from TRBV11-3 and TRBJ2-5; no clear D gene. The CDR3 sequence is 14 residues long. Trimming left V 0 bases short and J 2 bases short, with 7 bases between. CDR1 SGHNT and CDR2 YENEEA come from the germline V gene. Written as DNA, the CDR3 is TGTGCCAGCAGCTTAGACAGCGTGCAAGAGACCCAGTACTTC. It is translated as CASSLDSVQETQYF.

The gene calls are TRBV5-1 and TRBJ2-1, with 7 nucleotides matching TRBD1. The germline V gene has CDR1 SGHRS and CDR2 YFSETQ. This CDR3 comprises 14 residues. Trimming cost V 4 bases and J 6 bases; bases outside gene matches: 7. In DNA form, the CDR3 reads TGCGCCAGCAGCCAGCTTCAGGGGGTCAATGAGCAGTTCTTC. It encodes CASSQLQGVNEQFF.

As for this clone: Other DNA variants within this sample encode the same CDR3. The chain recombines TRBV18 with TRBJ1-1, with 9 bases matching TRBD1. The CDR3 has 14 residues. The V gene end was trimmed by 3 bases and the J gene end by 3 bases; junction bases not matched to a gene: 2. Germline CDR1 KGHSH, CDR2 LQKENI. The CDR3 reads CASSPTGGYTEAFF. DNA for the CDR3: TGTGCCAGCTCACCGACAGGGGGGTACACTGAAGCTTTCTTT.

This clone was seen a few times. The chain has TRBV28 and TRBJ2-3; D not resolved. This CDR3 has 12 residues. V was cut by 7 bases and J by 8 bases, with 13 bases left in between. CDR1 and CDR2 (germline): MDHEN, SYDVKM. This CDR3 is CASMSPARTQYF. The CDR3 DNA reads TGTGCCAGCATGAGCCCTGCTCGTACGCAGTATTTT.